This TCR beta chain came from a study of T cell repertoires in ileal Crohn's disease. Study summary: Thiopurines (fewer than 12) or anti-TNF agents (18) were given postoperatively to about half.

Sequencing was performed with immunoSEQ multiplex PCR; in TCRdb, only in-frame clones are kept and a portion is missing. The repertoire includes some 20,000 clones, more than 65% of them detected once, and around 4% sits in the top ten. Of note for this clone: The target antigen is unknown.

The CDR3 runs 13 residues. As to time point: neoterminal ileum biopsy at postoperative endoscopy, about 6 months after surgery. Study results and caveats: Within the first postoperative year, endoscopy came at median around seven months.

The clonotype was recovered from an adult with Crohn's disease. Input material: ileal tissue. V and J are TRBV21-1 and TRBJ2-7; the table's D call, TRBD1, was not checked against the DNA. TRBV21-1 is a documented pseudogene. The CDR3 DNA is TGTGCCAGCAGCAAAAAGGGGCCCTACGAGCAGTACTTC. The encoded protein is CASSKKGPYEQYF.